A single sample gave rise to the 31 T cell receptor beta chains below, sequenced in a study of shared clonotypes between healthy human individuals. Assay used: immunoSEQ multiplex PCR; TCRdb lists only in-frame clones, some missing. This sample has some 2,000,000 clones, with about 95% found just once. CD45RO-negative, CCR7-selected cells formed the naive CD8 fraction, which excluded terminally differentiated effector memory CD45RA+ cells. Specimen: naive CD8+ T cells sorted from blood. The source of these receptors is a man between 18 and 35 years old in good health.

Notes on this clone: The sample carries other DNA sequences with the same CDR3. The gene calls are TRBV6-5 and TRBJ2-2, with D possibly matching TRBD1 (6 bases). Germline loops: CDR1 MNHEY, CDR2 SVGAGI. The V end was cut by 2 bases, the J end by 8 bases, with 12 bases between. There are 14 residues in the CDR3. As DNA, the CDR3 is TGTGCCAGCAGTTACCTGGGGGCGACGGGGGAGCTGTTTTTT. As protein: CASSYLGATGELFF.

V gene TRBV4-3 combines with J gene TRBJ2-7; the D gene is possibly TRBD1 (5 bases). The CDR3 contains 16 residues. The ends were cut back, 0 bases at V and 5 bases at J, with 17 bases in the middle. Germline V gene sequence: CDR1 LGHNA, CDR2 YSLEER. The CDR3 region has the DNA TGCGCCAGCAGCCAAGATCTTGCAGGGAATCCCCACGAGCAGTACTTC. It specifies CASSQDLAGNPHEQYF.

The chain joins TRBV10-2 to TRBJ2-1; D not certain. Looked up from germline, CDR1 is WSHSY and CDR2 is SAAADI. The V end lost 4 bases, the J end lost 3 bases, and 1 base lay between the germline ends. The CDR3 covers 11 residues. CDR3 sequence (DNA): TGCGCCAGCAGTGGCTACAATGAGCAGTTCTTC. It encodes CASSGYNEQFF.

As for this clone: The same CDR3 arises from other DNA sequences in this sample as well. The chain joins TRBV9 to TRBJ2-7, with 9 bases fitting TRBD2. The J segment lost 2 bases and the V segment lost 0 bases, leaving 3 bases of the junction unmatched. CDR1 SGDLS and CDR2 YYNGEE come from the germline V gene. The CDR3 is 15 residues long. The DNA for the CDR3 is TGTGCCAGCAGCGTAGGGGCGGGAGGGCCCTACGAGCAGTACTTC. As protein: CASSVGAGGPYEQYF.

Comments on this clone: This sample also contains other DNA sequences that code for the same CDR3. J is TRBJ2-7 and V is TRBV25-1, with TRBD1 matching over 8 bases. CDR3 length: 15 amino acids. Germline loops: CDR1 MGHDK, CDR2 SYGVNS. Unmatched junction bases numbered 6, after V lost 1 base and J lost 4 bases. This CDR3 is CASSELRQGNYEQYF. The CDR3 DNA sequence: TGTGCCAGCAGTGAATTGAGACAGGGGAATTACGAGCAGTACTTC.

The V gene is TRBV19, the J gene TRBJ2-1, with TRBD2 matching over 10 bases. This CDR3 has 15 residues. Trimming removed 7 bases from V and 7 bases from J; junction bases left unmatched: 10. Germline values: CDR1 LNHDA, CDR2 SQIVND (reference sequence). CDR3 protein: CASTWLAGARNEQFF. CDR3 nucleotides: TGTGCCAGTACCTGGCTAGCGGGAGCTCGAAATGAGCAGTTCTTC.

The V call is TRBV6-5, the J call TRBJ2-5, with D perhaps matching TRBD2 (6 bases). The V and J ends lost 9 bases and 5 bases respectively, with 19 bases between them. CDR3 size: 14 residues. Germline V gene lookup returns CDR1 MNHEY and CDR2 SVGAGI. Here the CDR3 reads CASRFAGRGETQYF. The DNA for the CDR3 is TGTGCCAGTAGGTTCGCGGGGAGAGGGGAGACCCAGTACTTC.

The chain links TRBV14 to TRBJ2-2; TRBD2 matches at 7 bases. With V trimmed by 0 bases and J by 7 bases, 5 bases remained unmatched. This CDR3 region has 15 residues. Germline lookup yields CDR1 SGHDN and CDR2 FVKESK. CDR3 nucleotides: TGTGCCAGCAGCCAAGATTCGGGGGGTGACGGGGAGCTGTTTTTT. It encodes CASSQDSGGDGELFF. Together with reference TRBV14 and TRBJ2-2, the CDR3 gives the full variable domain: EAGVTQFPSHSVIEKGQTVTLRCDPISGHDNLYWYRRVMGKEIKFLLHFVKESKQDESGMPNNRFLAERTGGTYSTLKVQPAELEDSGVYFCASSQDSGGDGELFFGEGSRLTVL.

This clone was picked up one time. The V call is TRBV7-8, the J call TRBJ2-3; no firm D call. The germline gives CDR1 SGHVS, CDR2 FQNEAQ. V was cut by 5 bases and J by 2 bases, with 8 bases left in between. The CDR3 runs 13 residues. In DNA form, the CDR3 reads TGTGCCAGCAGCGCCGAAGCCACAGATACGCAGTATTTT. Its protein is CASSAEATDTQYF.

This chain uses TRBV7-9 with TRBJ2-4, with D hard to call. The CDR3 length is 13 residues. V shed 4 bases and J shed 8 bases, with 12 bases lying between them. Germline assignment: CDR1 SEHNR and CDR2 FQNEAQ (reference sequence). DNA of the CDR3: TGTGCCAGCAGCTATCCTGACCGGTACATTCAGTACTTC. Its translation is CASSYPDRYIQYF.

The chain combines TRBV7-2 with TRBJ2-7; 8 bases are shared with TRBD1. The CDR3 contains 16 residues. CDR1 is SGHTA, CDR2 FQGNSA, per germline. J lost 3 bases, V lost 1 base, and 8 bases had no gene match. The CDR3 region is CASSLEGQATFYEQYF. The CDR3 nucleotides are TGTGCCAGCAGCTTAGAGGGACAGGCAACCTTCTACGAGCAGTACTTC.

The chain employs TRBV7-9 and TRBJ1-2; 7 nucleotides line up with TRBD1. Germline CDR1 and CDR2: SEHNR and FQNEAQ (reference sequence). The CDR3 contains 12 residues. Losses at the gene ends were 4 bases for V and 10 bases for J; bases not matched to a gene: 6. CDR3 in amino acids: CASSWGQSLYTF. As DNA, the CDR3 is TGTGCCAGCAGCTGGGGACAGTCTCTCTACACCTTC. The full variable domain, completed using reference TRBV7-9 and TRBJ1-2, is DTGVSQNPRHKITKRGQNVTFRCDPISEHNRLYWYRQTLGQGPEFLTYFQNEAQLEKSRLLSDRFSAERPKGSFSTLEIQRTEQGDSAMYLCASSWGQSLYTFGSGTRLTVV.

This sequence joins TRBV7-2 and TRBJ2-1; perhaps TRBD2 as D (5 bases). Trimming shortened V by 1 base and J by 7 bases, and 11 bases separated the two germline ends. Germline V gene sequence: CDR1 SGHTA, CDR2 FQGNSA. The CDR3 runs to 14 residues. The CDR3 DNA is TGTGCCAGCAGCTTAGGACTAACCCGGAATGAGCAGTTCTTC. Translated: CASSLGLTRNEQFF.

The gene calls are TRBV7-6 and TRBJ2-5, with 13 bases that match TRBD2. This CDR3 contains 16 residues. Germline CDR1 is SGHVS and CDR2 is FNYEAQ. V shed 5 bases and J 3 bases; nucleotides not matched to a gene: 6. In DNA, the CDR3 is TGTGCCAGCAGCCGTAGACTAGCGGGAGGTAAAGAGACCCAGTACTTC. As protein: CASSRRLAGGKETQYF.

The CDR3 DNA sequence: TGCGCCAGCAGCCCAAGTCCGGGACCTACTGGGGGAGAGACCCAGTACTTC. This gives the protein CASSPSPGPTGGETQYF. The V gene is TRBV4-3, the J gene TRBJ2-5, with D possibly being TRBD1 or TRBD2 (5 bases each). The CDR3 contains 17 residues. With 4 bases removed from V and 4 bases from J, the gap between germline ends came to 22 bases. Germline CDR1 LGHNA, CDR2 YSLEER.

V gene TRBV4-3 combines with J gene TRBJ2-1, with TRBD2 as a possible D gene (6 bases). Per the germline V gene, CDR1 is LGHNA and CDR2 is YSLEER. V was trimmed by 5 bases and J by 5 bases, leaving 13 bases between them. This CDR3 has 14 amino acids. The CDR3 bases are TGCGCCAGCAGCGATGGAGGGCCTGACAATGAGCAGTTCTTC. Protein product: CASSDGGPDNEQFF.

The chain joins TRBV9 to TRBJ1-1; tentatively, D is TRBD1 (5 bases). V gave up 0 bases and J gave up 4 bases, with 10 bases separating them. The CDR3 length is 14 residues. CDR1 is SGDLS and CDR2 is YYNGEE in the germline V gene. This chain's CDR3 is CASSVDWGSTEAFF. CDR3 DNA: TGTGCCAGCAGCGTAGATTGGGGGAGCACTGAAGCTTTCTTT. The full variable domain, with the rest looked up from reference TRBV9 and TRBJ1-1, is DSGVTQTPKHLITATGQRVTLRCSPRSGDLSVYWYQQSLDQGLQFLIQYYNGEERAKGNILERFSAQQFPDLHSELNLSSLELGDSALYFCASSVDWGSTEAFFGQGTRLTVV.

The rearrangement uses TRBV5-1 and TRBJ2-7; D is unclear. CDR3 length equals 13 residues. Trimming took 1 base from V and 3 from J, leaving 8 bases between them. Germline V gene data show CDR1 as SGHRS and CDR2 as YFSETQ. For the CDR3, the DNA is TGCGCCAGCAGCTTGTATTACAGCTACGAGCAGTACTTC. It specifies CASSLYYSYEQYF.

The genes are TRBV5-1 and TRBJ2-7; weak D call: TRBD2 (5 bases). The CDR3 is made up of 14 amino acids. V was trimmed by 3 bases and J by 3 bases, leaving 13 bases between them. The V gene's germline CDR1 is SGHRS and CDR2 YFSETQ. The CDR3 coding sequence is TGCGCCAGCAGCTGGCTAGCCGGTAGCTACGAGCAGTACTTC. Translation: CASSWLAGSYEQYF.

The V gene is TRBV5-4, the J gene TRBJ1-1, with a possible D match to TRBD1 (5 bases). This CDR3 region has 15 residues. Germline values: CDR1 SGHNT, CDR2 YYREEE (reference sequence). Trimming pared 6 bases from V and 1 base from J, leaving 16 bases between. CDR3 amino acids: CASTLGGTGNTEAFF. The CDR3 DNA reads as TGTGCCAGCACCCTTGGGGGGACTGGGAACACTGAAGCTTTCTTT.

The chain is built from TRBV5-4 and TRBJ2-7, with D unresolved. Germline CDR1 and CDR2: SGHNT and YYREEE (reference sequence). The CDR3 totals 13 residues. V lost 0 bases and J 5 bases, leaving 9 bases between the germline ends. This CDR3 is CASSLGYFDEQYF. DNA for the CDR3: TGTGCCAGCAGCTTGGGATATTTCGACGAGCAGTACTTC.

The CDR3 spells CASSILNDWNGYTF. The CDR3, as DNA: TGTGCCAGTAGTATACTAAATGACTGGAATGGCTACACCTTC. The chain has TRBV19 and TRBJ1-2, with no clear D. Trimming cost V 2 bases and J 6 bases, with 13 bases left between them. Per the germline V gene, CDR1 is LNHDA and CDR2 is SQIVND (reference sequence). The CDR3 contains 14 residues.

The V call is TRBV4-1, the J call TRBJ2-7; D unresolved. The V end lost 1 base, the J end lost 6 bases, and 16 bases lay between the germline ends. Per germline, CDR1 MGHRA and CDR2 YSYEKL. This CDR3 spans 15 amino acids. The CDR3 sequence: CASSQGGLVGSEQYF. The CDR3 coding sequence is TGCGCCAGCAGCCAAGGTGGGCTAGTCGGTTCCGAGCAGTACTTC.

The sample holds one count of this clone. The chain links TRBV5-1 to TRBJ2-7, with 7 bases lining up with TRBD1. Germline-derived CDR1 and CDR2 are SGHRS and YFSETQ. There are 16 residues in the CDR3. Losses at the gene ends were 2 bases for V and 5 bases for J; bases not matched to a gene: 13. This CDR3 is CASSFTGADYQDEQYF. CDR3 sequence (DNA): TGCGCCAGCAGCTTTACAGGGGCCGACTACCAGGACGAGCAGTACTTC.

This chain connects TRBV21-1 to TRBJ2-7; whether TRBD2, the table's D call, matches the DNA was not checked. TRBV21-1 is a pseudogene locus. The CDR3 has 15 residues. Here the CDR3 DNA reads TGTGCCAGCAGCAAATCTCGGGGTTCCTTCTACGAGCAGTACTTC. Its protein product is CASSKSRGSFYEQYF.

CDR3 residues: CASARAGILETQYF. CDR3 sequence (DNA): TGCGCCAGCGCCCGCGCGGGAATTCTAGAGACCCAGTACTTC. The chain combines TRBV10-2 with TRBJ2-5; weak D call: TRBD2 (6 bases). The CDR3 is made up of 14 amino acids. Germline V gene lookup returns CDR1 WSHSY and CDR2 SAAADI. V lost 8 bases, J lost 4 bases, and 17 bases lay in between.

This chain joins TRBV10-2 and TRBJ2-1; possibly TRBD1 or TRBD2 for D (5 bases each). CDR3 length equals 15 residues. Germline V gene data show CDR1 as WSHSY and CDR2 as SAAADI. Trimming pared 3 bases from V and 5 bases from J, leaving 14 bases between. The DNA of the CDR3 is TGCGCCAGCAGTGACGTGGGGGTTGGGGACAATGAGCAGTTCTTC. This encodes CASSDVGVGDNEQFF.

The chain uses TRBV4-3 and TRBJ2-4; D ambiguous. Trimming stripped 0 bases from V and 5 bases from J, with 14 bases between. Germline V lookup: CDR1 LGHNA, CDR2 YSLEER. The CDR3 is 16 residues long. The CDR3 DNA reads TGCGCCAGCAGCCAAGATCTCTTGGCAGAGGAAAACATTCAGTACTTC. Encoded protein: CASSQDLLAEENIQYF.

On this clone itself: The sample carries other DNA sequences with the same CDR3. V gene TRBV7-9 combines with J gene TRBJ2-7, with D perhaps assigned TRBD1 or TRBD2 (6 bases each). V was pared by 1 base and J by 1 base, with 11 bases between. Germline CDR1 and CDR2: SEHNR and FQNEAQ (reference sequence). The CDR3 runs 15 residues. The CDR3 bases are TGTGCCAGCAGCTTAGGTCGGGGGCTATCCTACGAGCAGTACTTC. Its protein product is CASSLGRGLSYEQYF. Full variable domain (outside the CDR3, taken from reference TRBV7-9 and TRBJ2-7): DTGVSQNPRHKITKRGQNVTFRCDPISEHNRLYWYRQTLGQGPEFLTYFQNEAQLEKSRLLSDRFSAERPKGSFSTLEIQRTEQGDSAMYLCASSLGRGLSYEQYFGPGTRLTVT.

The chain has TRBV7-9 and TRBJ1-3; 7 bases agree with TRBD1. CDR3 length: 14 residues. Germline V gene sequence: CDR1 SEHNR, CDR2 FQNEAQ (reference sequence). Losses at the gene ends were 5 bases for V and 0 bases for J; bases not matched to a gene: 1. The CDR3 DNA follows: TGTGCCAGCAGCGGGACAGCCTCTGGAAACACCATATATTTT. It yields the protein CASSGTASGNTIYF.

Of note for this clone: Different DNA sequences within this sample yield the same CDR3. The J gene is TRBJ1-2, the V gene TRBV5-4; D is unclear. V was pared by 0 bases and J by 6 bases, with 6 bases between. CDR1 and CDR2 from the germline V gene are SGHNT and YYREEE (reference sequence). The CDR3 has 12 amino acids. The CDR3 DNA is TGTGCCAGCAGCTTGGCCGGTGATGGCTACACCTTC. Encoded protein: CASSLAGDGYTF.